This is a list of T cell receptor beta chains from one sample in a study of T cell responses to AZD1222 COVID-19 vaccine. The data were produced by immunoSEQ multiplex PCR, yet TCRdb's version contains in-frame clones alone and is incomplete. The sample lists tens of thousands of clones, roughly 89% occurring once. Sequences were derived from peripheral blood, sampled 28 days after the second AZD1222 dose. The receptors were sampled from an adult who received the AZD1222 COVID-19 vaccine. Both conserved end residues are part of each CDR3. Each record gives: D gene, J gene, clone size, V gene, CDR3 DNA, CDR3 protein. The D gene is left open where the match is weak. A row's size may be missing; if present it is once, few, many or a size class.

D: TRBD1
J: TRBJ1-2
size: .
V: TRBV29-1
DNA: TGCAGCGTTGGGGGGACAGGGGGCCTTAGTGGCTACACCTTC
CDR3: CSVGGTGGLSGYTF

D: .
J: TRBJ1-1
size: .
V: TRBV5-5
DNA: TGTGCCAGCAGGCGGGACACTGAAGCTTTCTTT
CDR3: CASRRDTEAFF

D: .
J: TRBJ2-7
size: .
V: TRBV6-2/TRBV6-3
DNA: TGTGCCAGCAGCCAGACCGGGGGGCGAACCTACGAGCAGTACTTC
CDR3: CASSQTGGRTYEQYF

D: .
J: TRBJ1-2
size: .
V: TRBV19
DNA: TGTGCCAGTAGTATAGAGCCGGGATTGATCCGCTATGGCTACACCTTC
CDR3: CASSIEPGLIRYGYTF

D: .
J: TRBJ1-3
size: once
V: TRBV3-1/TRBV3-2
DNA: TGTGCCAGCAGCCGCAGGGCTGGAAACACCATATATTTT
CDR3: CASSRRAGNTIYF

D: .
J: TRBJ2-3
size: .
V: TRBV11-2
DNA: TGTGCCAGCAGCTTAGCAATAGATACGCAGTATTTT
CDR3: CASSLAIDTQYF

D: TRBD1
J: TRBJ2-5
size: few
V: TRBV6-5
DNA: TGTGCCACCTCACAGGGGGGAGAGACCCAGTACTTC
CDR3: CATSQGGETQYF

D: .
J: TRBJ1-5
size: .
V: TRBV27
DNA: TGTGCCAGCAGTTTAGTGGGGTTTCGTCAGCCCCAGCATTTT
CDR3: CASSLVGFRQPQHF

D: TRBD1
J: TRBJ1-1
size: .
V: TRBV6-5
DNA: TGTGCCAGCGGACAGGGTGGGGAGGACACTGAAGCTTTCTTT
CDR3: CASGQGGEDTEAFF

D: .
J: TRBJ2-7
size: .
V: TRBV5-5
DNA: TGTGCCAGCACCCCGGTCCGGGACATGACCTACGAGCAGTACTTC
CDR3: CASTPVRDMTYEQYF

D: .
J: TRBJ1-5
size: .
V: TRBV24-1
DNA: TGTGCCACCAGTAGTGGTACGGGTCCCCAGCATTTT
CDR3: CATSSGTGPQHF

D: .
J: TRBJ2-1
size: .
V: TRBV30
DNA: TGTGCCTGGAGTGTAGCTTCCAATGAGCAGTTCTTC
CDR3: CAWSVASNEQFF

D: .
J: TRBJ1-2
size: .
V: TRBV5-8
DNA: TGTGCCAGCAGCCGGGGAGAGAACTATGGCTACACCTTC
CDR3: CASSRGENYGYTF

D: .
J: TRBJ2-1
size: .
V: TRBV6-5
DNA: TGTGCCAGCAGTTATATGGGGACCTACAATGAGCAGTTCTTC
CDR3: CASSYMGTYNEQFF

D: .
J: TRBJ1-2
size: .
V: TRBV30
DNA: TGTGCCTGGAGGACTTCCGGGGGGTTAGGAGGCTACACCTTC
CDR3: CAWRTSGGLGGYTF

D: TRBD1
J: TRBJ1-5
size: once
V: TRBV15
DNA: TGTGCCACCAGCAGATCCGGACAGGGAAGACAGCCCCAGCATTTT
CDR3: CATSRSGQGRQPQHF

D: TRBD1
J: TRBJ1-6
size: .
V: TRBV7-8
DNA: TGTGCCAGCAGCCAAACAGGGGGGAATTCACCCCTCCACTTT
CDR3: CASSQTGGNSPLHF

D: .
J: TRBJ1-3
size: .
V: TRBV14
DNA: TGTGCCAGCAGCCTGGCGGGGCACACCATATATTTT
CDR3: CASSLAGHTIYF

D: TRBD1
J: TRBJ2-7
size: .
V: TRBV18
DNA: TGTGCCAGCTCACGGGGTACAGGGGGCTTGAACGAGCAGTACTTC
CDR3: CASSRGTGGLNEQYF

D: TRBD1
J: TRBJ1-3
size: .
V: TRBV7-2
DNA: TGTGCCAGCAGCCCAGGGACAGGGAGCTCTGGAAACACCATATATTTT
CDR3: CASSPGTGSSGNTIYF

D: .
J: TRBJ2-5
size: .
V: TRBV19
DNA: TGTGCCAGTAGTATAGCCGGGGTGGGGGGACAAGAGACCCAGTACTTC
CDR3: CASSIAGVGGQETQYF

D: TRBD1
J: TRBJ1-5
size: .
V: TRBV5-8
DNA: TGTGCCAGCAGACCTCGGACAGGGGGGCAGCCCCAGCATTTT
CDR3: CASRPRTGGQPQHF

D: .
J: TRBJ2-7
size: .
V: TRBV7-8
DNA: TGTGCCAGCAGCTTAGCGGCAGGGAGCTCCTACGAGCAGTACTTC
CDR3: CASSLAAGSSYEQYF

D: TRBD1
J: TRBJ2-2
size: .
V: TRBV6-5
DNA: TGTGCCAGCAGGGGGACAGAAATATCCGGGGAGCTGTTTTTT
CDR3: CASRGTEISGELFF

D: .
J: TRBJ1-2
size: .
V: TRBV2
DNA: TGTGCCAGCAGCCGTGTGAACTATGGCTACACCTTC
CDR3: CASSRVNYGYTF

D: TRBD1
J: TRBJ1-2
size: .
V: TRBV19
DNA: TGTGCCAGTAGTATCGGGACAGGTTATGGCTACACCTTC
CDR3: CASSIGTGYGYTF

D: .
J: TRBJ1-1
size: few
V: TRBV5-1
DNA: TGCGCCAGCAGCTTGGAGAGAACGAACACTGAAGCTTTCTTT
CDR3: CASSLERTNTEAFF

D: .
J: TRBJ1-1
size: .
V: TRBV6-5
DNA: TGTGCCAGTTGGGACCTCAACACTGAAGCTTTCTTT
CDR3: CASWDLNTEAFF

D: .
J: TRBJ2-1
size: once
V: TRBV5-1
DNA: TGCGCCAGCAGCTTGGGGGATACAAAGGACAATGAGCAGTTCTTC
CDR3: CASSLGDTKDNEQFF

D: TRBD1
J: TRBJ1-2
size: .
V: TRBV5-5
DNA: TGTGCCAGCAGCCCCGGGACAGGGGGCGAGGGCTACACCTTC
CDR3: CASSPGTGGEGYTF

D: .
J: TRBJ2-3
size: once
V: TRBV5-1
DNA: TGCGCCAGCAGTCTCCAGCGGGCCACAGATACGCAGTATTTT
CDR3: CASSLQRATDTQYF

D: .
J: TRBJ2-6
size: few
V: TRBV18
DNA: TGTGCCAGCTCACCCACAGGGCTTTCGGCCAACGTCCTGACTTTC
CDR3: CASSPTGLSANVLTF

D: .
J: TRBJ2-3
size: .
V: TRBV11-2
DNA: TGTGCCAGCAGCAACGTGCCCCCAGATACGCAGTATTTT
CDR3: CASSNVPPDTQYF

D: TRBD1
J: TRBJ1-2
size: .
V: TRBV6-5
DNA: TGTGCCAGCAGTCGGGACAGGGAATCCTATGGCTACACCTTC
CDR3: CASSRDRESYGYTF

D: .
J: TRBJ2-2
size: .
V: TRBV9
DNA: TGTGCCAGCAGCACCGGAACAGGGCGAACCGGGGAGCTGTTTTTT
CDR3: CASSTGTGRTGELFF

D: .
J: TRBJ2-3
size: few
V: TRBV5-1
DNA: TGCGCCAGCAGCTTGCTCACCTCCACAGATACGCAGTATTTT
CDR3: CASSLLTSTDTQYF

D: .
J: TRBJ2-1
size: .
V: TRBV5-5
DNA: TGTGCCAGCAGCCAGGGACTTAACTCCTACAATGAGCAGTTCTTC
CDR3: CASSQGLNSYNEQFF

D: .
J: TRBJ1-1
size: .
V: TRBV7-9
DNA: TGTGCCAGCAGTCTAAGGAGAGGGAACACTGAAGCTTTCTTT
CDR3: CASSLRRGNTEAFF

D: .
J: TRBJ2-7
size: .
V: TRBV5-1
DNA: TGCGCCAGCAGCTTGGTGGGAGCCCACGAGCAGTACTTC
CDR3: CASSLVGAHEQYF

D: .
J: TRBJ1-5
size: .
V: TRBV30
DNA: TGTGCCTGGAGTGTACCAGAGGGACGTTGGTCGAGTCAGCCCCAGCATTTT
CDR3: CAWSVPEGRWSSQPQHF

D: .
J: TRBJ2-2
size: once
V: TRBV3-1/TRBV3-2
DNA: TGTGCCAGCAGCCAAGACCCTAACACCGGGGAGCTGTTTTTT
CDR3: CASSQDPNTGELFF

D: TRBD2
J: TRBJ2-7
size: .
V: TRBV5-4
DNA: TGTGCCAGCAGCTTGTCGCCTAGCGGGGCCTACGAGCAGTACTTC
CDR3: CASSLSPSGAYEQYF

D: TRBD2
J: TRBJ2-5
size: .
V: TRBV19
DNA: TGTGCCAGTAGTATCAACGGGGGGGCCGGTGAGACCCAGTACTTC
CDR3: CASSINGGAGETQYF

D: .
J: TRBJ1-2
size: once
V: TRBV19
DNA: TGTGCCAGTAATGACGGAGACTATGGCTACACCTTC
CDR3: CASNDGDYGYTF

D: .
J: TRBJ1-5
size: .
V: TRBV19
DNA: TGTGCCAGTCTTCCTCAGCCCCAGCATTTT
CDR3: CASLPQPQHF

D: .
J: TRBJ2-1
size: .
V: TRBV7-9
DNA: TGTGCCAGCAGCTTGGGCCCCAGTGGGAGTGAGCAGTTCTTC
CDR3: CASSLGPSGSEQFF